Each of the 25 T cell receptor beta chains below was sequenced from the same sample in a study of T cells expressing NK-cell markers (dated by TCRdb to about 2020). The receptor library was made with 5' RACE. The run used an Illumina HiSeq 2000. TCRdb reprocessed the public reads and reports one entry per CDR3 protein sequence, without DNA. Per the sample table, the count is 550,000 to 600,000 distinct CDR3 sequences. Roughly 3.6% of the sample rests with the top ten. The material sequenced was blood T cells: a sorted CD56 or NKG2C T cell subset, CD4+ or CD8+ T cells, or bulk PBMC T cells (not recorded which). Every receptor here comes from a man younger than 35 in good health. Donor details come from another sample of the same person, matched by shared clones.

V gene TRBV5-5 combines with J gene TRBJ1-2; TCRdb returns TRBD1, unconfirmable since there is no DNA. Germline CDR1 reads SGHKS; CDR2 reads YYEKEE (reference sequence). The CDR3 length is 14 residues. This CDR3 reads CASSAITGYGGYTF.

The rearrangement links TRBV7-9 to TRBJ1-1; TCRdb's D gene call, TRBD1, goes unchecked for lack of DNA. CDR1 and CDR2 (germline): SEHNR, FQNEAQ (reference sequence). CDR3 length: 15 residues. The chain's CDR3 is CASSLEGGMNTEAFF.

The J gene is TRBJ2-1, the V gene TRBV4-2. CDR3 length: 14 amino acids. CDR1 is LGHNA and CDR2 is YNFKEQ in the germline V gene. This CDR3 reads CASSQDSGTPLQFF.

The chain links TRBV19 to TRBJ2-3; TCRdb's assignment of TRBD1 cannot be checked, as there is no DNA. Germline CDR1 reads LNHDA; CDR2 reads SQIVND (reference sequence). There are 15 residues in the CDR3. The CDR3 region is CASSRTTGYTDTQYF.

This chain connects TRBV28 to TRBJ2-1; the D call from TCRdb, TRBD1, cannot be confirmed without DNA. The CDR3 spans 14 residues. Per germline, CDR1 MDHEN and CDR2 SYDVKM. CDR3 residues: CASSPGQSSNEQFF.

The chain employs TRBV29-1 and TRBJ2-3; TCRdb names TRBD1, which stays unverified in the absence of DNA. Germline V gene lookup returns CDR1 SQVTM and CDR2 ANQGSEA. This CDR3 is built from 13 residues. The CDR3 is CSVGGAITDTQYF.

This chain joins TRBV25-1 and TRBJ1-1; there is no DNA to check the TCRdb D call of TRBD1. There are 14 residues in the CDR3. Germline V gene data show CDR1 as MGHDK and CDR2 as SYGVNS. The chain's CDR3 is CASTRGTGNTEAFF.

This chain uses TRBV5-4 with TRBJ2-5; TCRdb outputs TRBD1, but without DNA this stays unchecked. Per the germline V gene, CDR1 is SGHNT and CDR2 is YYREEE (reference sequence). The CDR3 runs 15 residues. CDR3 loop: CASSLGKQGRETQYF.

The chain recombines TRBV13 with TRBJ2-1; there is no DNA to check the TCRdb D call of TRBD2. Per germline, CDR1 PRHDT and CDR2 FYEKMQ (reference sequence). The CDR3 totals 16 residues. The CDR3: CASSSTTGLAYNEQFF.

V usage is TRBV5-1 and J usage is TRBJ2-6. CDR3 length: 15 amino acids. Germline V gene lookup returns CDR1 SGHRS and CDR2 YFSETQ. CDR3 region: CASSLVGSGANVLTF.

This chain uses TRBV30 with TRBJ2-1; lacking DNA, the TRBD2 call made by TCRdb goes unchecked. The germline V gene has CDR1 GTSNPN and CDR2 SVGIG (reference sequence). The CDR3 is 15 amino acids. The CDR3 here is CAWSGEGVGYNEQFF. The entire variable domain, with the rest obtained from reference TRBV30 and TRBJ2-1, is as follows: SQTIHQWPATLVQPVGSPLSLECTVEGTSNPNLYWYRQAAGRGLQLLFYSVGIGQISSEVPQNLSASRPQDRQFILSSKKLLLSDSGFYLCAWSGEGVGYNEQFFGPGTRLTVL.

V is TRBV12-3 or TRBV12-4 and J is TRBJ2-2. The CDR3 length is 16 residues. The CDR3 protein is CASSRQRSKLTGELFF.

The CDR3 is CASSARQREGSYEQYF. The chain combines TRBV12-3 or TRBV12-4 with TRBJ2-7; without DNA, the TCRdb call of TRBD2 cannot be checked. The CDR3 covers 16 residues.

The chain employs TRBV5-1 and TRBJ2-5; TCRdb lists TRBD2, though no DNA is available to test this call. Per germline, CDR1 SGHRS and CDR2 YFSETQ. The CDR3 is 13 amino acids. CDR3 sequence reads: CASSHLAGRTQYF.

The rearrangement links TRBV5-5 to TRBJ1-2; there is no DNA to check the TCRdb D call of TRBD1. Germline lookup yields CDR1 SGHKS and CDR2 YYEKEE (reference sequence). The CDR3 consists of 16 residues. The CDR3 sequence is CASSLADGQENYGYTF.

The chain is built from TRBV18 and TRBJ2-7; TCRdb reports TRBD2, a call that lacks DNA to check it against. The CDR3 loop spans 16 amino acids. Germline V CDR1 and CDR2: KGHSH, LQKENI. CDR3 in amino acids: CASSPFGLADPYEQYF. The whole variable domain, remainder taken from reference TRBV18 and TRBJ2-7, is NAGVMQNPRHLVRRRGQEARLRCSPMKGHSHVYWYRQLPEEGLKFMVYLQKENIIDESGMPKERFSAEFPKEGPSILRIQQVVRGDSAAYFCASSPFGLADPYEQYFGPGTRLTVT.

V and J are TRBV7-3 and TRBJ2-3; absent DNA, TCRdb's TRBD1 call cannot be checked. The V gene's germline CDR1 is SGHTA and CDR2 FQGTGA. The CDR3 has 14 residues. CDR3 sequence reads: CASSSRANTDTQYF.

The chain combines TRBV20-1 with TRBJ2-1. Germline V gives CDR1 DFQATT, CDR2 SNEGSKA (reference sequence). The CDR3 is made up of 14 amino acids. CDR3 amino acids: CSAKEAASYNEQFF.

The chain recombines TRBV30 with TRBJ2-5; the D call of TRBD1 rests on TCRdb alone, since no DNA is present to check it. CDR1 and CDR2 (germline): GTSNPN, SVGIG (reference sequence). The CDR3 consists of 13 residues. CDR3 sequence: CACIGGVSETQYF.

V and J are TRBV7-6 and TRBJ2-5. This CDR3 has 15 residues. Germline V CDR1 and CDR2: SGHVS, FNYEAQ. CDR3 sequence reads: CASSLIPRQQETQYF.

The rearrangement uses TRBV27 and TRBJ2-5. CDR1 and CDR2 (germline): MNHEY, SMNVEV (reference sequence). The CDR3 contains 13 residues. The CDR3 here is CASDSGSEETQYF.

The chain has TRBV20-1 and TRBJ2-1; TCRdb outputs TRBD2, but without DNA this stays unchecked. The CDR3 sequence is 20 residues long. Looked up from germline, CDR1 is DFQATT and CDR2 is SNEGSKA (reference sequence). The CDR3 spells CSASLGWVAGGLRSYNEQFF.

The rearrangement uses TRBV5-1 and TRBJ1-4. Germline V gives CDR1 SGHRS, CDR2 YFSETQ. The CDR3 runs to 16 residues. This CDR3 reads CASSLTQGSPNEKLFF.

The V gene is TRBV20-1, the J gene TRBJ2-1; TCRdb designates TRBD1, a call that cannot be tested without DNA. The CDR3 has 20 residues. CDR1 is DFQATT and CDR2 is SNEGSKA in the germline V gene (reference sequence). CDR3 sequence: CSARDLQSGTGRSSYNEQFF.

The J gene is TRBJ2-7, the V gene TRBV29-1; TCRdb selects TRBD1, and the lack of DNA leaves this call unchecked. The germline V gene has CDR1 SQVTM and CDR2 ANQGSEA. The CDR3 runs 15 residues. The chain's CDR3 is CSVAIGTGGLYEQYF.